Described below is a single TCR beta chain sequence and its context. This table comes from immunoSEQ multiplex PCR, and its TCRdb copy is limited to in-frame clones, with some not included. The sample lists around 60,000 clones; 70% to 80% were seen once. This sample is part of a study of OX40 agonist ivuxolimab in advanced cancers. Study summary: At around 83% male, the cohort had a mean age of approximately 60 years, ranging from about 20 to 79.

V was shortened by 4 bases and J by 6 bases, with 15 bases between the two germline ends. CDR3 size: 14 residues. The germline V gene has CDR1 SNHLY and CDR2 FYNNEI. Material: CD4+ or CD8+ T cells sorted from blood, obtained in a trial of the OX40 agonist ivuxolimab. The origin of this receptor is an adult with an advanced solid tumor such as melanoma, head and neck, liver or kidney cancer. The V call is TRBV2, the J call TRBJ1-1; D gene uncertain. The CDR3 region is CASSVALGVPEAFF. Here the CDR3 DNA reads TGTGCCAGCAGTGTCGCCCTCGGGGTCCCTGAAGCTTTCTTT.